This entry concerns a single TCR beta chain. This sample stems from a study of control samples from healthy donors and cancer patients. Sequencing used immunoSEQ multiplex PCR; TCRdb keeps in-frame clones, though not all of them. In the table there are approximately 85,000 clones, less than 90% of which are singletons. CDR3 length: 15 amino acids. With V trimmed by 0 bases and J by 4 bases, 5 bases remained unmatched. Germline assignment: CDR1 SGHNT and CDR2 YENEEA. The receptor comes from a woman aged 60-70 years in good health. The chain has TRBV11-3 and TRBJ2-5, with 7 bases fitting TRBD2. The sample comprised blood. CDR3 sequence: CASSLEGQRGETQYF. CDR3 nucleotide sequence: TGTGCCAGCAGCTTAGAAGGTCAGCGGGGAGAGACCCAGTACTTC. The entire variable domain, with the rest obtained from reference TRBV11-3 and TRBJ2-5, is as follows: EAGVVQSPRYKIIEKKQPVAFWCNPISGHNTLYWYLQNLGQGPELLIRYENEEAVDDSQLPKDRFSAERLKGVDSTLKIQPAELGDSAVYLCASSLEGQRGETQYFGPGTRLLVL.